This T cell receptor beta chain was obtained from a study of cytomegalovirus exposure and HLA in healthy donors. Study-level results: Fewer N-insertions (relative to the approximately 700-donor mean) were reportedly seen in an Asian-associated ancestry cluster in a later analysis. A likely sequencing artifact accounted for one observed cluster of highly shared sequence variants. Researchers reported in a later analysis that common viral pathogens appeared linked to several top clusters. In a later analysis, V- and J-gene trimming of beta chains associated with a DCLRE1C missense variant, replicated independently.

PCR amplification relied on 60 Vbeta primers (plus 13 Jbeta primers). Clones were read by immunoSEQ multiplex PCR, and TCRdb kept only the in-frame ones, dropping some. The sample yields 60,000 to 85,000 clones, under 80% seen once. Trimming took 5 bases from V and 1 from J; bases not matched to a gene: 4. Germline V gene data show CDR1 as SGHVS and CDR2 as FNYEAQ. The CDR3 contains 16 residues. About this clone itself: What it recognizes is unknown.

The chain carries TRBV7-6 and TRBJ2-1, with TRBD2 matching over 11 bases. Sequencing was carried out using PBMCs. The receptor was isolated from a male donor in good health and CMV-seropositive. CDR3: CASSQLAGESYNEQFF. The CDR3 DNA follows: TGTGCCAGCAGCCAACTAGCGGGGGAATCCTACAATGAGCAGTTCTTC.